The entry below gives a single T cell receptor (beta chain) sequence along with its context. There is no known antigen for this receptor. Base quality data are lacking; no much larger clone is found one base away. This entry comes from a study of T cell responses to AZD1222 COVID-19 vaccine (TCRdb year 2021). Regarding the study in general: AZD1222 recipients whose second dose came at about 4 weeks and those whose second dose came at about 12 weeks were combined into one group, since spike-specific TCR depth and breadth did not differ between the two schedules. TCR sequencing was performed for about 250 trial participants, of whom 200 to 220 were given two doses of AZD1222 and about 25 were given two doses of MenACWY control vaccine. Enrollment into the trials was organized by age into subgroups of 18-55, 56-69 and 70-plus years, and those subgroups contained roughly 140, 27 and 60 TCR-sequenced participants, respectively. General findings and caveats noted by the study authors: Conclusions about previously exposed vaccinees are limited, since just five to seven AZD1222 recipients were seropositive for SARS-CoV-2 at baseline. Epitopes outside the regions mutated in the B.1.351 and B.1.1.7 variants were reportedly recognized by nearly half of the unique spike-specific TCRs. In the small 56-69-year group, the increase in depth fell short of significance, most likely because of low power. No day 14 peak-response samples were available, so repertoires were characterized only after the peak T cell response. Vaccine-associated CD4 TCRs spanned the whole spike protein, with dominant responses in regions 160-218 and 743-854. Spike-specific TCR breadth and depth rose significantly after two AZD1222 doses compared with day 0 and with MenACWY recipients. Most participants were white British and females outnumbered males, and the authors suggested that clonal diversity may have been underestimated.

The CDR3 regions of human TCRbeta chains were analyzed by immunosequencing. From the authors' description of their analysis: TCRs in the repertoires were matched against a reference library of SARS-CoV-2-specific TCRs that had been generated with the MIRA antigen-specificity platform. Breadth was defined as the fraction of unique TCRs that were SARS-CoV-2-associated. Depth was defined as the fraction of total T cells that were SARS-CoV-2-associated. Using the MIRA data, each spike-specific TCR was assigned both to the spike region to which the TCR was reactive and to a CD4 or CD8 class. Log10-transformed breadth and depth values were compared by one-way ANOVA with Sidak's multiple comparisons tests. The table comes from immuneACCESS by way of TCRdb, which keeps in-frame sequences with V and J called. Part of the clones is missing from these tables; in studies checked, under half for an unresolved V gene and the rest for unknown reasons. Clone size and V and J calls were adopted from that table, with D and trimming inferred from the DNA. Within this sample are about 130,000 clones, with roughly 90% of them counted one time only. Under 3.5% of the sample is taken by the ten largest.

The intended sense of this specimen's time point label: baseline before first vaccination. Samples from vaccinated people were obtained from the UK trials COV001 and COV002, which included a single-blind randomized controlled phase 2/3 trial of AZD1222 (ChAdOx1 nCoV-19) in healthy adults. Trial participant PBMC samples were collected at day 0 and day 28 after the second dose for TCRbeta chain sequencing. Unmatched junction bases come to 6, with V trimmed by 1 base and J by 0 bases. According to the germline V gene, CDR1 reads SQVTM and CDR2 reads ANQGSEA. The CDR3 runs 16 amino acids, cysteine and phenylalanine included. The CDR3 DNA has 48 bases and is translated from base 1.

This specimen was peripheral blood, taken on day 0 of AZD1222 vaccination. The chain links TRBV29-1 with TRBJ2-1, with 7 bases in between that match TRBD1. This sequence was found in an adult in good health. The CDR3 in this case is CSVEAPDRSSYNEQFF. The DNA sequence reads TGCAGCGTTGAAGCTCCGGACAGGAGCTCCTACAATGAGCAGTTCTTC.